This TCR beta chain was captured by sequencing in a study of CD8+ T cells in alopecia areata. CDR3 length: 12 amino acids. Trimming removed 4 bases at V and 6 bases at J, with 12 bases between. Germline CDR1 SQVTM, CDR2 ANQGSEA. RNA was extracted and reverse transcribed into cDNA as the sequencing template. The data were produced by immunoSEQ multiplex PCR, yet TCRdb's version contains in-frame clones alone and is incomplete. This sample has about 200,000 clones; just under 65% occur once, and the top ten carry approximately 1.2%. Sample treatment: oral pan-JAK inhibitor, 5-10 mg twice daily. The rearrangement uses TRBV29-1 and TRBJ1-2; TRBD1 is a possible D gene (5 bases). The receptor's source is a human donor with alopecia areata. The sample was CD4+ T cells sorted from blood, taken at approximately week 50, from a patient treated with tofacitinib. CDR3 protein: CSVAGGDDGYTF. The DNA of the CDR3 is TGCAGCGTTGCGGGGGGGGACGATGGCTACACCTTC. Full variable domain (outside the CDR3, taken from reference TRBV29-1 and TRBJ1-2): SAVISQKPSRDICQRGTSLTIQCQVDSQVTMMFWYRQQPGQSLTLIATANQGSEATYESGFVIDKFPISRPNLTFSTLTVSNMSPEDSSIYLCSVAGGDDGYTFGSGTRLTVV.